The rows below give T cell receptor beta chains drawn from one sample of a study of shared clonotypes between healthy human individuals. Some clones are missing from TCRdb's copy, which holds only in-frame ones; the method was immunoSEQ multiplex PCR. The sample has some 87,000 clones, 60% to 75% seen once. The sample comprised memory CD8+ T cells sorted from blood. These receptors were taken from a man aged 30 to 39 in good health. Each CDR3 is given with its conserved first and last residue. A D gene is named only where the DNA matches it firmly. Expanded clones are given a class, and other clones once, few, many or no size at all.

clone size,V gene,D gene,J gene,CDR3 DNA,CDR3 protein
.,TRBV30,TRBD1,TRBJ1-4,TGTGCCTTACAGGGGACTAATGAAAAACTGTTTTTT,CALQGTNEKLFF
.,TRBV9,.,TRBJ1-2,TGTGCCAGCAGCGTCACTCGGGACACCGGGAGCCAGGATGGCTACACCTTC,CASSVTRDTGSQDGYTF
.,TRBV7-6,.,TRBJ2-1,TGTGCCAGCAGCCCCGGGACTTACAATGAGCAGTTCTTC,CASSPGTYNEQFF
few,TRBV6-6,.,TRBJ2-7,TGTGCCAGCAGGAGCTCCTACGAGCAGTACTTC,CASRSSYEQYF
.,TRBV7-3,.,TRBJ1-1,TGTGCCAGCAGCTTTGGCAACACTGAAGCTTTCTTT,CASSFGNTEAFF
.,TRBV10-2,TRBD2,TRBJ2-7,TGCGCCAGCAGTGATGGGACTAGCGGGAGTAGTCCCTACGAGCAGTACTTC,CASSDGTSGSSPYEQYF
.,TRBV28,TRBD2,TRBJ2-3,TGTGCCAGCAGTTCTCCCCCCGTGACTAGCGGTCCTAGCACAGATACGCAGTATTTT,CASSSPPVTSGPSTDTQYF
.,TRBV27,.,TRBJ1-1,TGTGCCAGCAGTTTATACCCCCCCCAGGGGAACACTGAAGCTTTCTTT,CASSLYPPQGNTEAFF
.,TRBV28,.,TRBJ1-2,TGTGTATCCGGGACGGAGTATGGCTACACCTTC,CVSGTEYGYTF
.,TRBV6-4,.,TRBJ1-2,TGTGCCAGCAGTGAAGGGTCAGACCCTAACTATGGCTACACCTTC,CASSEGSDPNYGYTF
.,TRBV29-1,.,TRBJ2-3,TGCAGCGTTGACGACTCGGTAGGGGTTGGAGATACGCAGTATTTT,CSVDDSVGVGDTQYF
.,TRBV6-1,TRBD2,TRBJ2-1,TGTGCCAGCAGTAATGGGGCGGGAGGGTATGAGCAGTTCTTC,CASSNGAGGYEQFF
once,TRBV19,.,TRBJ1-2,TGTGCCAGTAGTATGTCCGGGAAAGAGCCCTTCCGGGGTCCTTCGAGGGACTATGGCTACACCTTC,CASSMSGKEPFRGPSRDYGYTF
.,TRBV5-1,TRBD1,TRBJ1-1,TGCGCCAGCAGCCATGGACAGGGGGCTACTGAAGCTTTCTTT,CASSHGQGATEAFF